Shown below are 18 T cell receptor beta chains from a single sample sequenced in a study of OX40 agonist ivuxolimab in advanced cancers. Assay: immunoSEQ multiplex PCR; the TCRdb copy retains only in-frame clones and omits some. The sample consists of approximately 24,000 clones, over 80% of them appearing once. The sequences come from CD4+ or CD8+ T cells sorted from blood, collected in a trial of the OX40 agonist ivuxolimab. All receptors come from an adult with an advanced solid tumor such as melanoma, head and neck, liver or kidney cancer.

The gene calls are TRBV4-3 and TRBJ2-1, with D perhaps TRBD1 (6 bases). The germline V gene encodes CDR1 LGHNA and CDR2 YSLEER. This CDR3 contains 17 residues. Trimming stripped 7 bases from V and 2 bases from J, with 21 bases between. In DNA, the CDR3 is TGCGCCAGCACCACCAATCGACCGGGACAACCCTACAATGAGCAGTTCTTC. Its translation: CASTTNRPGQPYNEQFF.

The J gene is TRBJ2-3, the V gene TRBV30, with D unresolved. Germline V lookup: CDR1 GTSNPN, CDR2 SVGIG (reference sequence). Trimming stripped 5 bases from V and 2 bases from J, with 8 bases between. This CDR3 comprises 12 residues. The CDR3 sequence: CAWDLNTDTQYF. The CDR3 DNA follows: TGTGCCTGGGATCTAAACACAGATACGCAGTATTTT.

The chain is built from TRBV25-1 and TRBJ2-7, with D perhaps assigned TRBD1 or TRBD2 (5 bases each). From germline, CDR1 is MGHDK and CDR2 SYGVNS. This CDR3 is built from 13 residues. V lost 6 bases and J 4 bases, leaving 13 bases between the germline ends. The CDR3 sequence: CASSFGAGYEQYF. The CDR3, as DNA: TGTGCCAGCAGCTTCGGGGCCGGTTACGAGCAGTACTTC.

The chain is built from TRBV5-6 and TRBJ2-3, with TRBD2 as a possible D gene (5 bases). Germline V CDR1 and CDR2: SGHDT, YYEEEE. Trimming removed 4 bases at V and 6 bases at J, with 12 bases between. CDR3 length: 13 amino acids. CDR3 sequence (DNA): TGTGCCAGCAGCGGAGGTCTAGGGGATACGCAGTATTTT. Translating it yields CASSGGLGDTQYF.

This sequence joins TRBV11-2 and TRBJ1-1; 8 bases fit TRBD1. CDR1 and CDR2 from the germline V gene are SGHAT and FQNNGV. V shed 0 bases and J 5 bases; nucleotides not matched to a gene: 5. CDR3 length: 15 residues. CDR3 sequence (DNA): TGTGCCAGCAGCTTAGATCAGGGGGCAGGTACTGAAGCTTTCTTT. Its protein is CASSLDQGAGTEAFF.

The chain carries TRBV9 and TRBJ2-7; 9 nucleotides agree with TRBD2. The germline V gene encodes CDR1 SGDLS and CDR2 YYNGEE. The V segment lost 0 bases and the J segment 6 bases; nucleotides outside the gene matches: 4. The length of the CDR3 is 14 residues. For the CDR3, the DNA is TGTGCCAGCAGCGTAGAGACTAGCGGCGGCGAGCAGTACTTC. Its translation: CASSVETSGGEQYF.

The V gene is TRBV11-2, the J gene TRBJ1-1; D might be TRBD1 (5 bases). In germline, CDR1 is SGHAT, CDR2 FQNNGV. This CDR3 contains 13 residues. The ends were cut back, 0 bases at V and 12 bases at J, with 14 bases in the middle. The CDR3 loop reads CASSLEFQGLTFF. The CDR3 coding sequence is TGTGCCAGCAGCTTAGAGTTCCAGGGCTTGACTTTCTTT.

There are a few counts of this clone. The chain combines TRBV2 with TRBJ1-2; TRBD1 might be the D (6 bases). There are 13 residues in the CDR3. Germline V gene data show CDR1 as SNHLY and CDR2 as FYNNEI. Deletions cut 8 bases from V and 7 bases from J, with 17 bases between. In nucleotides, the CDR3 is TGTGCCAGCGAGGGGGGCTCTAGGAGTGGCTACACCTTC. Its protein is CASEGGSRSGYTF. Full variable domain (rest looked up from reference TRBV2 and TRBJ1-2): EPEVTQTPSHQVTQMGQEVILRCVPISNHLYFYWYRQILGQKVEFLVSFYNNEISEKSEIFDDQFSVERPDGSNFTLKIRSTKLEDSAMYFCASEGGSRSGYTFGSGTRLTVV.

This chain joins TRBV6-5 and TRBJ1-1; D is possibly TRBD1 (5 bases). Trimming shortened V by 6 bases and J by 5 bases, and 16 bases separated the two germline ends. Germline CDR1 MNHEY, CDR2 SVGAGI. This CDR3 has 14 residues. CDR3 bases: TGTGCCAGCAGGCCTGGGGGAGGTCGGACTGAAGCTTTCTTT. This encodes CASRPGGGRTEAFF.

The chain has TRBV30 and TRBJ2-3; D call uncertain. Germline CDR1 GTSNPN, CDR2 SVGIG (reference sequence). V lost 1 base and J lost 3, with 2 bases in between. This CDR3 has 11 amino acids. CDR3 bases: TGTGCCTGGAGTGAAACAGATACGCAGTATTTT. This sequence encodes CAWSETDTQYF.

CDR3 DNA sequence: TGTGCCAGCAGCTTGTATGACAGGGACCAGTACTTC. Its translation is CASSLYDRDQYF. The V gene is TRBV5-4, the J gene TRBJ2-5; 7 nucleotides match TRBD1. Germline V CDR1 and CDR2: SGHNT, YYREEE (reference sequence). V was clipped by 1 base and J by 10 bases; unmatched bases: 4. The CDR3 contains 12 residues.

In nucleotides, the CDR3 is TGTGCCAGCAGGACAGGGGGTTACGAGCAGTACTTC. This codes for CASRTGGYEQYF. The chain is built from TRBV6-5 and TRBJ2-7; 9 positions match TRBD1. The V gene end was trimmed by 6 bases and the J gene end by 4 bases; junction bases not matched to a gene: 1. The germline V gene has CDR1 MNHEY and CDR2 SVGAGI. This CDR3 is built from 12 residues.

The chain links TRBV18 to TRBJ1-5; unclear D gene. The CDR3 loop spans 17 amino acids. V lost 0 bases and J 6 bases, leaving 18 bases between the germline ends. The V gene's germline CDR1 is KGHSH and CDR2 LQKENI. CDR3 in amino acids: CASSPPSAGRIVQPQHF. The CDR3, as DNA: TGTGCCAGCTCACCACCTTCTGCGGGGAGAATCGTTCAGCCCCAGCATTTT.

The V and J genes are TRBV5-4 and TRBJ2-5, with D perhaps matching TRBD1 (5 bases). The CDR3 sequence is 15 residues long. Trimming pared 0 bases from V and 5 bases from J, leaving 14 bases between. CDR1 is SGHNT and CDR2 is YYREEE in the germline V gene (reference sequence). The CDR3 DNA is TGTGCCAGCAGCTTGGATCAGGGCCGTGGTGAGACCCAGTACTTC. It yields the protein CASSLDQGRGETQYF.

V is TRBV11-3 and J is TRBJ2-3; the D gene is possibly TRBD2 (5 bases). The CDR3 is 12 residues long. Germline loops: CDR1 SGHNT, CDR2 YENEEA. Trimming stripped 4 bases from V and 6 bases from J, with 8 bases between. CDR3 sequence: CASSSWEDTQYF. The CDR3 DNA follows: TGTGCCAGCAGCTCCTGGGAGGATACGCAGTATTTT.

The chain employs TRBV5-8 and TRBJ2-3, with 7 positions matching TRBD2. Germline-derived CDR1 and CDR2 are SGHTS and YDEGEE. Unmatched junction bases numbered 12, after V lost 4 bases and J lost 4 bases. The CDR3 runs to 16 residues. The CDR3 sequence: CASSPRVTGGADTQYF. The CDR3 DNA reads as TGTGCCAGCAGCCCGAGGGTCACGGGAGGTGCAGATACGCAGTATTTT.

This clone showed up just a few times. J is TRBJ1-6 and V is TRBV13; maybe TRBD1 (6 bases). This CDR3 is built from 16 residues. Per the germline V gene, CDR1 is PRHDT and CDR2 is FYEKMQ (reference sequence). Trimming took 5 bases from V and 10 from J, leaving 21 bases between them. The CDR3 loop is CASSPPGSGAYSPLHF. CDR3 DNA sequence: TGTGCCAGCAGCCCCCCGGGTTCAGGGGCTTACTCACCCCTCCACTTT.

The rearrangement uses TRBV10-2 and TRBJ2-1; D is unresolved. The CDR3 is made up of 13 amino acids. V lost 3 bases to trimming and J lost 2 bases, with 5 bases between them. Germline V gene lookup returns CDR1 WSHSY and CDR2 SAAADI. The CDR3, as DNA: TGCGCCAGCAGTGACGAGACCTACAATGAGCAGTTCTTC. This sequence encodes CASSDETYNEQFF.